These 21 T cell receptor beta chains came from one sample sequenced in a study of T cells in Graves' hyperthyroidism and ophthalmopathy. TCR beta CDR3 sequences were amplified from RNA transcripts. The HTBI primer set was used in a first-round RT-PCR of the TCR CDR3. One entry per CDR3 protein results from TCRdb running MiXCR on the multiplex PCR reads. This table holds roughly 380,000 distinct CDR3 sequences, about 15% found once. The specimen was blood. The receptors were sampled from an older woman with Graves' hyperthyroidism.

This chain links TRBV18 with TRBJ2-2; D is ambiguous. The germline gives CDR1 KGHSH, CDR2 LQKENI. The CDR3 is 15 amino acids. V lost 4 bases and J 6 bases, leaving 15 bases between the germline ends. The CDR3 DNA is TGTGCCAGCTCACAGCCGGGCTTTTCAGCCGGGGAGCTGTTTTTT. It specifies CASSQPGFSAGELFF.

The chain has TRBV7-8 and TRBJ2-7, with a possible D match to TRBD2 (5 bases). V dropped 1 base and J dropped 2 bases, with 9 bases sitting between them. The CDR3 is made up of 14 amino acids. Germline V gene sequence: CDR1 SGHVS, CDR2 FQNEAQ. CDR3 loop: CASSLDGNAYEQYF. DNA of the CDR3: TGTGCCAGCAGCTTAGACGGGAACGCCTACGAGCAGTACTTC.

The sample holds many counts of this clonotype. This rearrangement joins TRBV5-1 to TRBJ2-3, with 10 bases lining up with TRBD2. CDR1 SGHRS and CDR2 YFSETQ come from the germline V gene. CDR3 size: 15 residues. Trimming at V came to 3 bases and at J to 5 bases, leaving 6 bases not matched to a gene. The CDR3 nucleotides read TGCGCCAGCAGCTGGGCTAGCGGGAGTGAAGATACGCAGTATTTT. It encodes CASSWASGSEDTQYF.

This clonotype was seen repeatedly, ten times or more. The chain recombines TRBV5-1 with TRBJ2-7, with 7 bases matching TRBD1. Germline V gene sequence: CDR1 SGHRS, CDR2 YFSETQ. This CDR3 has 14 amino acids. V dropped 0 bases and J dropped 5; count of bases not matched to a gene: 5. The CDR3 sequence: CASSLEGGYHEQYF. The DNA of the CDR3 is TGCGCCAGCAGCTTGGAAGGGGGCTACCACGAGCAGTACTTC.

Only a few counts were recorded for this clonotype. The chain uses TRBV7-8 and TRBJ2-7; TRBD2 agrees at 7 bases. This CDR3 is 14 amino acids long. Germline values: CDR1 SGHVS, CDR2 FQNEAQ. Trimming at V came to 5 bases and at J to 2 bases, leaving 6 bases not matched to a gene. For the CDR3, the DNA is TGTGCCAGCAGCCCTCGGCTAGCGGCCTACGAGCAGTACTTC. The encoded protein is CASSPRLAAYEQYF. The full variable domain, with the rest looked up from reference TRBV7-8 and TRBJ2-7, is GAGVSQSPRYKVAKRGQDVALRCDPISGHVSLFWYQQALGQGPEFLTYFQNEAQLDKSGLPSDRFFAERPEGSVSTLKIQRTQQEDSAVYLCASSPRLAAYEQYFGPGTRLTVT.

This clonotype was counted many times. V gene TRBV7-3 combines with J gene TRBJ2-5, with TRBD1 matching over 7 bases. V gave up 5 bases and J gave up 5 bases; unmatched junction bases: 11. CDR1 and CDR2 (germline): SGHTA, FQGTGA. This CDR3 contains 15 residues. The CDR3 DNA follows: TGTGCCAGCAGCCCGGGACAGCTACAACCGGAGACCCAGTACTTC. Its translation: CASSPGQLQPETQYF. The full variable domain, its missing parts supplied by reference TRBV7-3 and TRBJ2-5, is GAGVSQTPSNKVTEKGKYVELRCDPISGHTALYWYRQSLGQGPEFLIYFQGTGAADDSGLPNDRFFAVRPEGSVSTLKIQRTERGDSAVYLCASSPGQLQPETQYFGPGTRLLVL.

The V call is TRBV19, the J call TRBJ2-5; possibly TRBD2 for D (6 bases). Trimming took 3 bases from V and 3 from J, leaving 8 bases between them. The CDR3 contains 13 residues. The germline V gene has CDR1 LNHDA and CDR2 SQIVND (reference sequence). CDR3 coding DNA: TGTGCCAGTAGTATCGGCGGGGAAGAGACCCAGTACTTC. Translation gives CASSIGGEETQYF.

At least ten counts were recorded for this clonotype. This rearrangement joins TRBV28 to TRBJ2-3; D is ambiguous. The CDR3 extends over 17 amino acids. Looked up from germline, CDR1 is MDHEN and CDR2 is SYDVKM. V was shortened by 3 bases and J by 0 bases, with 16 bases between the two germline ends. The CDR3 spells CASSLSGWYNSTDTQYF. The CDR3 DNA is TGTGCCAGCAGTTTGTCAGGATGGTACAATAGCACAGATACGCAGTATTTT.

This clonotype was counted a few times. This sequence joins TRBV20-1 and TRBJ2-5; 8 nucleotides line up with TRBD2. The CDR3 extends over 14 amino acids. CDR1 and CDR2 (germline): DFQATT, SNEGSKA (reference sequence). The V gene end was trimmed by 3 bases and the J gene end by 4 bases; junction bases not matched to a gene: 7. The CDR3 loop is CSASPGLGGETQYF. The CDR3, as DNA: TGCAGTGCTAGCCCGGGACTAGGAGGAGAGACCCAGTACTTC.

This clonotype appeared once. This chain links TRBV19 with TRBJ1-4; the D gene is possibly TRBD1 (5 bases). V gave up 3 bases and J gave up 0 bases, with 8 bases separating them. This CDR3 is 15 amino acids long. The germline V gene encodes CDR1 LNHDA and CDR2 SQIVND (reference sequence). The CDR3 sequence is CASSMGRATNEKLFF. CDR3 nucleotide sequence: TGTGCCAGTAGTATGGGCAGGGCAACTAATGAAAAACTGTTTTTT.

At least ten counts were recorded for this clonotype. This CDR3 reads CASSFFGRGAYQYNSPLHF. DNA of the CDR3: TGTGCCAGCAGTTTTTTCGGCAGGGGGGCTTATCAGTATAATTCACCCCTCCACTTT. The V and J genes are TRBV28 and TRBJ1-6; 7 bases agree with TRBD1. Unmatched junction bases numbered 15, after V lost 3 bases and J lost 4 bases. Looked up from germline, CDR1 is MDHEN and CDR2 is SYDVKM. CDR3 length: 19 residues.

This clonotype has ten or more counts. The chain joins TRBV5-6 to TRBJ2-2; D is possibly TRBD2 (6 bases). The CDR3 contains 15 residues. Germline V gene data show CDR1 as SGHDT and CDR2 as YYEEEE. Trimming cost V 0 bases and J 6 bases, with 12 bases left between them. CDR3 in DNA: TGTGCCAGCAGCTTGGGTACCCTAGCGCCCGGGGAGCTGTTTTTT. Its protein is CASSLGTLAPGELFF.

This clonotype appeared many times. CDR3 region: CSVETGTGRTEAFF. DNA of the CDR3: TGCAGCGTAGAGACCGGGACAGGGCGCACTGAAGCTTTCTTT. The V gene is TRBV29-1, the J gene TRBJ1-1; 9 bases agree with TRBD1. The trim removed 6 bases at V and 4 bases at J, leaving 9 bases unmatched. The CDR3 has 14 amino acids. Per germline, CDR1 SQVTM and CDR2 ANQGSEA.

This chain links TRBV3-1 with TRBJ1-6; maybe TRBD1 (5 bases). Germline CDR1 LGHDT, CDR2 YNNKEL (reference sequence). The CDR3 is 14 residues long. Trimming removed 7 bases from V and 10 bases from J, with 17 bases in between. CDR3 sequence: CASIHVAGRSPLHF. The CDR3 DNA reads TGTGCCAGCATCCACGTCGCAGGGCGGTCACCCCTCCACTTT.

This clonotype was seen ten or more times. V usage is TRBV29-1 and J usage is TRBJ2-5; D is undetermined. V lost 3 bases and J lost 4, with 12 bases in between. The germline CDR1 and CDR2 sequences are SQVTM and ANQGSEA. The CDR3 loop spans 13 amino acids. This chain's CDR3 is CSVDGVGGETQYF. The CDR3 coding sequence is TGCAGCGTTGACGGCGTGGGTGGAGAGACCCAGTACTTC.

This rearrangement joins TRBV6-2 or TRBV6-3 to TRBJ2-5, with D unclear. V lost 4 bases, J lost 7 bases, and 13 bases lay in between. This CDR3 region has 13 residues. Germline V gene lookup returns CDR1 MNHEY and CDR2 SVGEGT. CDR3 coding DNA: TGTGCCAGCAGTTCCCTTCCGACGGGGACCCAGTACTTC. As protein: CASSSLPTGTQYF.

The chain recombines TRBV20-1 with TRBJ2-5, with TRBD2 identical over 15 bases. The CDR3 runs 16 residues. Per the germline V gene, CDR1 is DFQATT and CDR2 is SNEGSKA (reference sequence). Trimming cost V 3 bases and J 5 bases; bases outside gene matches: 7. CDR3 in DNA: TGCAGTGCTAGGGGGACTAGCGGGGGGCTCGGGGAGACCCAGTACTTC. Its translation: CSARGTSGGLGETQYF.

This clonotype was observed a few times. The rearrangement joins TRBV29-1 to TRBJ2-3; 10 nucleotides match TRBD2. The CDR3 consists of 15 residues. Trimming cost V 1 base and J 4 bases; bases outside gene matches: 5. Germline CDR1 SQVTM, CDR2 ANQGSEA. The CDR3 sequence is CSVEGLAGVPDTQYF. Written as DNA, the CDR3 is TGCAGCGTTGAAGGCCTAGCGGGAGTACCAGATACGCAGTATTTT.

This clonotype has more than one count but fewer than ten. At one boundary the junction diverges from the germline segment, which might be a read error. This chain joins TRBV5-1 and TRBJ2-1, with TRBD2 matching over 15 bases. The CDR3 is made up of 14 amino acids. Germline V gene sequence: CDR1 SGHRS, CDR2 YFSETQ. CDR3 DNA sequence: TGCTCCAGCAGGGGACTAGCGGGAGGCAATGAGCAGTTCTTC. This sequence encodes CSSRGLAGGNEQFF.

This clonotype showed up many times. The V call is TRBV29-1, the J call TRBJ2-7; 7 bases align to TRBD1. Germline CDR1 and CDR2: SQVTM and ANQGSEA. This CDR3 spans 14 amino acids. Trimming at V came to 1 base and at J to 5 bases, leaving 8 bases not matched to a gene. The CDR3 sequence: CSVEGTRGGNEQYF. CDR3 sequence (DNA): TGCAGCGTTGAAGGGACTCGAGGGGGCAACGAGCAGTACTTC.

This chain joins TRBV5-1 and TRBJ2-5; TRBD2 agrees at 8 bases. Germline trimming cut 4 bases from V and 7 bases from J; bases unmatched to any gene: 9. Germline V gene lookup returns CDR1 SGHRS and CDR2 YFSETQ. The length of the CDR3 is 14 residues. CDR3 residues: CASSGGGKQGTQYF. The CDR3 nucleotides read TGCGCCAGCAGCGGCGGGGGGAAGCAGGGGACCCAGTACTTC.